A selection of T cell receptor beta chains follows, all from one sample in a study of blood T cell repertoires in COVID-19. Profiling relied on immunoSEQ multiplex PCR, and the TCRdb table lists in-frame clones only, not all of them. Seen here are about 15,000 clones, about 91% observed once, and the top ten hold approximately 9.6%. Sequencing was carried out using peripheral blood. Receptors were obtained from a human donor in a cohort sampled during active COVID-19. Each CDR3 is given with its conserved first and last residue. The D gene is left open where the match is weak. Rows give clone size only sometimes, using once, few, many, or a class for an expanded clone.

J gene	V gene	clone size	CDR3 length	D gene	CDR3 protein	CDR3 DNA
TRBJ1-6	TRBV28	.	13	.	CASSKPYNSPLHF	TGTGCCAGCAGCAAGCCCTATAATTCACCCCTCCACTTT
TRBJ2-7	TRBV6-6	.	16	TRBD1	CASSPGPGTVPYEQYF	TGTGCCAGCAGCCCGGGCCCTGGGACAGTACCCTACGAGCAGTACTTC
TRBJ1-2	TRBV27	.	16	TRBD1	CASSPRRTGGHYGYTF	TGTGCCAGCAGTCCTCGGAGGACAGGGGGCCACTATGGCTACACCTTC
TRBJ2-3	TRBV15	few	16	TRBD2	CATSRGGASGMDTQYF	TGTGCCACCAGCAGAGGGGGGGCTAGCGGGATGGATACGCAGTATTTT
TRBJ1-5	TRBV27	.	13	.	CASSTVGNQPQHF	TGTGCCAGCAGCACAGTTGGCAATCAGCCCCAGCATTTT
TRBJ2-4	TRBV28	.	16	TRBD1	CASSSPGQRAKNIQYF	TGTGCCAGCAGCTCCCCGGGACAGCGGGCCAAAAACATTCAGTACTTC
TRBJ2-2	TRBV5-1	few	17	TRBD2	CASSLDPSGQNTGELFF	TGCGCCAGCAGCTTGGACCCTAGCGGTCAGAACACCGGGGAGCTGTTTTTT
TRBJ2-3	TRBV4-1	.	12	.	CASSQARDTQYF	TGCGCCAGCAGCCAAGCTCGGGATACGCAGTATTTT
TRBJ2-5	TRBV7-8	.	13	.	CASSLVQGPTQYF	TGTGCCAGCAGCTTAGTTCAGGGCCCGACCCAGTACTTC
TRBJ1-1	TRBV4-1	.	13	.	CASSQGANTEAFF	TGCGCCAGCAGCCAAGGGGCGAACACTGAAGCTTTCTTT
TRBJ2-1	TRBV28	.	12	.	CASSPPLPEQFF	TGTGCCAGCAGTCCCCCCCTTCCTGAGCAGTTCTTC
TRBJ2-4	TRBV11-2	.	16	.	CASSEGRTLAKNIQYF	TGTGCCAGCAGCGAAGGACGGACTCTAGCCAAAAACATTCAGTACTTC
TRBJ1-5	TRBV6-5	.	15	.	CASSERRGGNQPQHF	TGTGCCAGCTCCGAAAGGCGGGGAGGCAATCAGCCCCAGCATTTT
TRBJ2-7	TRBV19	.	13	TRBD2	CASSRGRAYEQYF	TGTGCCAGTAGTCGAGGGAGGGCCTACGAGCAGTACTTC
TRBJ2-2	TRBV29-1	.	12	.	CSVGGLSGELFF	TGCAGCGTGGGGGGACTTTCCGGGGAGCTGTTTTTT
TRBJ2-1	TRBV9	.	13	.	CASSSRRYNEQFF	TGTGCCAGCAGCTCCCGGCGGTACAATGAGCAGTTCTTC
TRBJ2-1	TRBV7-3	once	15	.	CASSLSSGTHAGLFF	TGTGCCAGCAGCTTATCCAGCGGAACCCACGCGGGGCTGTTCTTC
TRBJ2-2	TRBV30	.	11	TRBD2	CGLADTGELFF	TGTGGTCTAGCGGACACCGGGGAGCTGTTTTTT
TRBJ1-5	TRBV18	.	15	.	CASSPTQGSNQPQHF	TGTGCCAGCTCACCAACTCAGGGAAGCAATCAGCCCCAGCATTTT
TRBJ2-3	TRBV24-1	.	17	TRBD2	CATSDTGTSGIQDTQYF	TGTGCCACCAGTGATACGGGGACTAGCGGGATTCAAGATACGCAGTATTTT
TRBJ1-1	TRBV27	.	14	TRBD1	CASRRTGWNTEAFF	TGTGCCAGCAGGCGGACAGGGTGGAACACTGAAGCTTTCTTT
TRBJ2-7	TRBV11-2	.	15	TRBD2	CASRSPGLADIEQYF	TGTGCCAGCAGATCACCGGGACTAGCGGACATCGAGCAGTACTTC
TRBJ2-7	TRBV14	large	14	.	CASSPSIVSYEQYF	TGTGCCAGCAGCCCGTCGATAGTTTCCTACGAGCAGTACTTC
TRBJ2-7	TRBV6-2/TRBV6-3	.	18	.	CASSYGGKADWRIYEQYF	TGTGCCAGCAGTTACGGGGGGAAAGCTGACTGGAGGATCTACGAGCAGTACTTC
TRBJ2-7	TRBV24-1	.	17	.	CATSPQEELARPFEQYF	TGTGCCACCAGTCCCCAAGAGGAACTAGCCCGACCTTTCGAGCAGTACTTC
TRBJ2-1	TRBV5-1	.	14	.	CASSLPSSRDEQFF	TGCGCCAGCAGCTTGCCTAGCAGTCGAGATGAGCAGTTCTTC
TRBJ1-4	TRBV7-3	.	15	TRBD1	CASRETGARTEKLFF	TGTGCCAGCAGGGAAACAGGGGCCCGTACGGAAAAACTGTTTTTT
TRBJ2-7	TRBV24-1	.	16	TRBD2	CATNGLAGDLPYEQYF	TGTGCCACCAATGGACTAGCGGGAGACCTCCCCTACGAGCAGTACTTC
TRBJ2-5	TRBV3-1/TRBV3-2	.	18	TRBD1	CASSKGTGGSAVRETQYF	TGTGCCAGCAGCAAAGGGACAGGGGGATCGGCCGTACGAGAGACCCAGTACTTC
TRBJ1-2	TRBV3-1/TRBV3-2	.	15	.	CASSQGQSAVYGYTF	TGTGCCAGCAGCCAAGGACAGAGCGCCGTCTATGGCTACACCTTC
TRBJ2-7	TRBV4-2	.	15	.	CASSHSAGTSYEQYF	TGTGCCAGCAGCCATTCGGCGGGAACCTCCTACGAGCAGTACTTC
TRBJ2-6	TRBV12-5	.	15	.	CASGQGISGANVLTF	TGTGCTAGTGGGCAGGGGATCTCTGGGGCCAACGTCCTGACTTTC
TRBJ2-1	TRBV10-2	.	15	.	CASSDNQGLNNEQFF	TGCGCCAGCAGTGATAACCAGGGGCTAAACAATGAGCAGTTCTTC
TRBJ2-5	TRBV28	.	15	.	CASSLDPGEEETQYF	TGTGCCAGCAGTTTAGACCCGGGAGAGGAAGAGACCCAGTACTTC
TRBJ2-1	TRBV28	.	14	TRBD2	CASSRTSGRNEQFF	TGTGCCAGCAGCAGGACTAGCGGGAGGAATGAGCAGTTCTTC
TRBJ2-2	TRBV19	.	18	TRBD2	CASTSGTSGRAITGELFF	TGTGCCAGTACCAGCGGGACTAGCGGGAGGGCGATAACCGGGGAGCTGTTTTTT
TRBJ2-3	TRBV5-1	few	14	TRBD1	CASSFVQGADTQYF	TGCGCCAGCAGCTTTGTGCAGGGGGCAGATACGCAGTATTTT